The subject of this entry is one T cell receptor beta chain. Its antigen remains undetermined. Base qualities are not at hand, and no much larger clone is one base apart. The data derive from a study of T cell repertoires in cytomegalovirus infection (dated 2019 in TCRdb). Turning to the overall study: Donor HLA type was relevant to the analysis, because carriage of CMV infection together with the matching HLA type was indicated by public TCR beta signatures. Study-wide conclusions, independent of this receptor: Carriers of CMV infection plus the relevant HLA type were discriminated by the cumulative frequency of public TCR beta family members in the study cohort and in an independent roughly 400-donor cohort. The ex vivo response was dominated by HLA-C-restricted CMV-specific TCR beta clonotypes, and the single most frequent clonotype in two of eight donors was supplied by these HLA-C-restricted clonotypes.

Instrument used: Illumina HiSeq 1500. TCRdb ran its own pipeline on the public reads, namely fastp trimming at Q25 and MiXCR clone calling, and kept in-frame beta chains. When rows share a CDR3 protein, they turn into one entry using the most common DNA and genes. This sample lists around 94,000 distinct CDR3 sequences; approximately 15% were detected once. Over 8% of the sample is held by the ten biggest clonotypes. From cysteine to phenylalanine, the CDR3 is 15 amino acids long. Only the CDR3 DNA stays, 45 bases, in frame from base 1. V drops 3 bases and J drops 6 bases, leaving 18 bases in between. The germline V gene specifies SGHRS as CDR1 and YFSETQ as CDR2.

The chain is made from TRBV5-1 and TRBJ1-1, and perhaps TRBD1 as D gene, on 6 matching bases. This receptor was taken from a human donor in good health (CMV status not recorded). Some clones in this sample may be carry-over from other donors' samples. The sequenced material came from PBMCs. The encoded CDR3 is CASSWGTGPWAEAFF. The sequence in DNA is TGCGCCAGCAGCTGGGGTACAGGGCCTTGGGCTGAAGCTTTCTTT.